The clone carrying this T cell receptor (beta chain) was seen a single time. Its antigen is not known. These data are taken from a study of shared clonotypes between healthy human individuals. The naive CD8 subset, CD45RO-negative cells positively selected for CCR7, excluded terminally differentiated effector memory CD45RA+ cells. Each donor was a Caucasian adult residing in Nashville, Tennessee. Method: immunoSEQ multiplex PCR; TCRdb's copy keeps in-frame clones and lacks some. This sample yields nearly 600,000 clones, of which 95% are seen a single time; around 0.11% belongs to the top ten. Study-level results: Non-shared clonotypes were found to have lower generation probabilities than the clonotypes that were shared by all four of the sorted-subset donors. Of the naive CD4 clonotypes, 4% to 5% were shared across a handful of donors.

The CDR3 totals 19 residues. The trim removed 1 base at V and 8 bases at J, leaving 17 bases unmatched. CDR1 and CDR2 (germline): MGHRA, YSYEKL. This receptor was identified in a woman aged 25 to 39 in good health. The chain has TRBV4-1 and TRBJ1-4; the match to TRBD1 covers 9 bases. Sequenced: naive CD8+ T cells sorted from blood. The CDR3 protein is CASSQVEGQGSFLGEKLFF. The DNA for the CDR3 is TGCGCCAGCAGCCAAGTCGAGGGACAGGGTTCGTTTCTAGGGGAAAAACTGTTTTTT.